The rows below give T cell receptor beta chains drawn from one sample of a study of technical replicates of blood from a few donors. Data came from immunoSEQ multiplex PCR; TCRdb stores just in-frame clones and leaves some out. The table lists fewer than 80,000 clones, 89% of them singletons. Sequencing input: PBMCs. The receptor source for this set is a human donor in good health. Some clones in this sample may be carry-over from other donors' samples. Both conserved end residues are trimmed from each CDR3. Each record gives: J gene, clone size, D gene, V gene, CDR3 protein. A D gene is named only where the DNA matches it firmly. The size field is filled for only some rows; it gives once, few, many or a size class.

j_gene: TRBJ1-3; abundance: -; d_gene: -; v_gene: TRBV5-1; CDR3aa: ASSPYLDSFRNTIY
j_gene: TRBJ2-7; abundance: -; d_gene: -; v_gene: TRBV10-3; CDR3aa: AITDSYEQY
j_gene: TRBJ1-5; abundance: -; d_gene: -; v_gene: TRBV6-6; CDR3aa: ASSRTEPQH
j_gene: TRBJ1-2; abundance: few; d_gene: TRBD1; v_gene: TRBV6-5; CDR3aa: ASSRTGGRGYT
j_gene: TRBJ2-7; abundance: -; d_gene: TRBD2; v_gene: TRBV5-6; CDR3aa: ASSLGRGEQY
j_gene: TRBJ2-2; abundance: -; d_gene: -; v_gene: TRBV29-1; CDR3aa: SVGVRPNTGELF
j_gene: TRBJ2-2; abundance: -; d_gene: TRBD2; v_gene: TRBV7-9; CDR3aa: ASSPGLAGSTGELF
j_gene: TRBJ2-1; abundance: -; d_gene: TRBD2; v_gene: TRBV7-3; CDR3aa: ASSAPGTSGNEQF
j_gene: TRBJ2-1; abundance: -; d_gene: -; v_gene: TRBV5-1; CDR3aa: ASSLVLNEQF
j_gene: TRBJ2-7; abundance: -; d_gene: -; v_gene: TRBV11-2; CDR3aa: ASRRGGGPSSYEQY
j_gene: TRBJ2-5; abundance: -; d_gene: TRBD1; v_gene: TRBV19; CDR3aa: ASSPRRGQGETQY
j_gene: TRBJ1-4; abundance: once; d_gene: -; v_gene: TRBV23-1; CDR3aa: ASSPQGGSNEKLF
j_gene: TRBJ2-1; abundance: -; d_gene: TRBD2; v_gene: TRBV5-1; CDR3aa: ASSFIAGGPSEQF